Each of the 21 T cell receptor beta chains below was sequenced from the same sample in a study of cytomegalovirus exposure and HLA in healthy donors. This PCR relied on a set of 60 Vbeta primers and 13 Jbeta primers. Libraries were prepared by immunoSEQ multiplex PCR; TCRdb keeps only in-frame clonotypes and omits some of them. The sample yields about 160,000 clones, 75% seen once. The source material was PBMCs. The receptors were sampled from a woman aged 45-60 years in good health and CMV-seropositive.

V and J are TRBV5-1 and TRBJ2-5, with TRBD1 as a possible D gene (5 bases). Germline V CDR1 and CDR2: SGHRS, YFSETQ. V lost 1 base, J lost 4 bases, and 14 bases lay in between. The CDR3 has 15 amino acids. CDR3 sequence reads: CASSLNQGSGETQYF. The DNA of the CDR3 is TGCGCCAGCAGCTTGAATCAGGGTAGTGGAGAGACCCAGTACTTC.

The V gene is TRBV7-9, the J gene TRBJ1-1; D is unclear. The CDR3 is 14 amino acids. The V gene lost 5 bases and the J gene lost 8 bases, with 18 bases spanning the gap. Germline V lookup: CDR1 SEHNR, CDR2 FQNEAQ (reference sequence). The CDR3 nucleotides read TGTGCCAGCAGCCGCATCGGGATTTCGGGGGAAGCTTTCTTT. It codes for CASSRIGISGEAFF.

This chain uses TRBV5-1 with TRBJ1-2; 8 nucleotides agree with TRBD1. V dropped 3 bases and J dropped 4; count of bases not matched to a gene: 8. This CDR3 spans 15 amino acids. Germline V gene data show CDR1 as SGHRS and CDR2 as YFSETQ. CDR3 amino acids: CASSSNRGAGYGYTF. The CDR3 region has the DNA TGCGCCAGCAGCTCGAACAGGGGGGCGGGCTATGGCTACACCTTC. Full variable domain (remainder filled in from reference TRBV5-1 and TRBJ1-2): KAGVTQTPRYLIKTRGQQVTLSCSPISGHRSVSWYQQTPGQGLQFLFEYFSETQRNKGNFPGRFSGRQFSNSRSEMNVSTLELGDSALYLCASSSNRGAGYGYTFGSGTRLTVV.

The chain joins TRBV5-1 to TRBJ1-4, with 10 bases fitting TRBD1. Germline assignment: CDR1 SGHRS and CDR2 YFSETQ. This CDR3 contains 14 residues. V was clipped by 4 bases and J by 8 bases; unmatched bases: 5. In DNA, the CDR3 is TGCGCCAGCAGCGGGACAGGGGTTGCCGAAAAACTGTTTTTT. Translation: CASSGTGVAEKLFF.

CDR3 sequence: CASSQEGGLNGNTIYF. CDR3 bases: TGTGCCAGCAGCCAAGAGGGGGGGCTAAATGGAAACACCATATATTTT. This chain uses TRBV4-2 with TRBJ1-3; D is possibly TRBD1 (6 bases). This CDR3 has 16 amino acids. CDR1 is LGHNA and CDR2 is YNFKEQ in the germline V gene. Trimming pared 0 bases from V and 3 bases from J, leaving 12 bases between.

This chain links TRBV5-4 with TRBJ2-1, with D perhaps TRBD1 (5 bases). Per germline, CDR1 SGHNT and CDR2 YYREEE (reference sequence). This CDR3 is 13 amino acids long. V lost 0 bases and J 6 bases, leaving 7 bases between the germline ends. The CDR3 loop reads CASSLAGRNEQFF. CDR3 coding DNA: TGTGCCAGCAGCTTGGCAGGGCGCAATGAGCAGTTCTTC.

V is TRBV7-9 and J is TRBJ2-1; TRBD2 agrees at 7 bases. The CDR3 is 15 residues long. The trim removed 1 base at V and 5 bases at J, leaving 5 bases unmatched. CDR1 SEHNR and CDR2 FQNEAQ come from the germline V gene (reference sequence). The CDR3 here is CASSLDLRGNNEQFF. The CDR3 bases are TGTGCCAGCAGCTTAGACTTGCGGGGGAACAATGAGCAGTTCTTC.

This clone has more than one count but fewer than ten. The V and J genes are TRBV30 and TRBJ1-4; 9 bases fit TRBD1. V dropped 3 bases and J dropped 9; count of bases not matched to a gene: 11. Looked up from germline, CDR1 is GTSNPN and CDR2 is SVGIG (reference sequence). The CDR3 covers 15 residues. The CDR3 DNA reads TGTGCCTGGAGCGCCCGGGACAGGGAAATGAAAAAACTGTTTTTT. The encoded protein is CAWSARDREMKKLFF.

This clone was observed once. The V call is TRBV6-5, the J call TRBJ2-2, with 8 bases aligning to TRBD1. Trimming at V came to 0 bases and at J to 5 bases, leaving 5 bases not matched to a gene. The CDR3 is 16 residues long. Germline lookup yields CDR1 MNHEY and CDR2 SVGAGI. The CDR3 sequence: CASSYSMDRVTGELFF. The CDR3 DNA reads as TGTGCCAGCAGTTACTCGATGGACAGGGTGACCGGGGAGCTGTTTTTT.

V and J are TRBV5-1 and TRBJ1-3; a possible D gene is TRBD1 (5 bases). The V end was cut by 0 bases, the J end by 7 bases, with 17 bases between. The germline V gene encodes CDR1 SGHRS and CDR2 YFSETQ. The CDR3 has 16 residues. CDR3 nucleotide sequence: TGCGCCAGCAGCTTGGGAGCCCAGGGTGGGGCGAACACCATATATTTT. Translation gives CASSLGAQGGANTIYF.

The V and J genes are TRBV15 and TRBJ1-2, with 8 bases identical to TRBD1. Losses at the gene ends were 5 bases for V and 6 bases for J; bases not matched to a gene: 11. CDR3 length equals 15 residues. Germline CDR1 and CDR2: LNHNV and YYDKDF (reference sequence). CDR3 in DNA: TGTGCCACCAGCCTACGCCCAGGGGGCGGTGATGGCTACACCTTC. Protein product: CATSLRPGGGDGYTF.

This rearrangement joins TRBV29-1 to TRBJ1-1; D is perhaps TRBD1 (5 bases). Trimming removed 7 bases at V and 4 bases at J, with 16 bases between. The CDR3 runs to 13 residues. Germline CDR1 reads SQVTM; CDR2 reads ANQGSEA. CDR3 protein: CSAHGGRGTEAFF. CDR3 bases: TGCAGCGCCCATGGGGGGAGAGGCACTGAAGCTTTCTTT.

V is TRBV5-1 and J is TRBJ2-4; 7 positions match TRBD1. CDR1 is SGHRS and CDR2 is YFSETQ in the germline V gene. Trimming took 1 base from V and 0 from J; bases not matched to a gene: 13. The CDR3 covers 19 residues. The CDR3 here is CASSLTSSVQGIAKNIQYF. The CDR3, as DNA: TGCGCCAGCAGCTTGACTAGTTCCGTACAGGGGATAGCCAAAAACATTCAGTACTTC. The entire variable domain, with the rest obtained from reference TRBV5-1 and TRBJ2-4, is as follows: KAGVTQTPRYLIKTRGQQVTLSCSPISGHRSVSWYQQTPGQGLQFLFEYFSETQRNKGNFPGRFSGRQFSNSRSEMNVSTLELGDSALYLCASSLTSSVQGIAKNIQYFGAGTRLSVL.

V usage is TRBV1 and J usage is TRBJ1-6; TRBD1, the D gene given by the table, was not confirmed from the DNA. TRBV1 is a documented pseudogene. The CDR3 loop spans 16 amino acids. CDR3 in amino acids: CTSSLQGLGLDSPLHF. The CDR3 DNA sequence: TGCACCAGCAGTCTACAGGGGCTGGGGTTGGATTCACCCCTCCACTTT.

The chain couples TRBV19 to TRBJ2-7; 8 nucleotides agree with TRBD2. Germline V lookup: CDR1 LNHDA, CDR2 SQIVND (reference sequence). Trimming removed 5 bases from V and 3 bases from J; junction bases left unmatched: 15. CDR3 length equals 17 residues. The chain's CDR3 is CASSAPGERGPNYEQYF. In DNA form, the CDR3 reads TGTGCCAGTAGTGCCCCTGGGGAGCGGGGGCCTAACTACGAGCAGTACTTC.

This rearrangement joins TRBV4-1 to TRBJ2-1; TRBD2 aligns across 13 bases. Germline V lookup: CDR1 MGHRA, CDR2 YSYEKL. This CDR3 contains 14 residues. The V and J ends lost 4 bases and 8 bases, in that order; junction bases with no gene match: 2. Here the CDR3 DNA reads TGCGCCAGCAGCCTCGGACTAGCGGGGGATGAGCAGTTCTTC. Translation: CASSLGLAGDEQFF.

This chain links TRBV20-1 with TRBJ2-1; 8 nucleotides agree with TRBD1. The CDR3 extends over 11 amino acids. The germline V gene has CDR1 DFQATT and CDR2 SNEGSKA (reference sequence). Losses at the gene ends were 5 bases for V and 8 bases for J; bases not matched to a gene: 2. This CDR3 is CSADRGDEQFF. CDR3 sequence (DNA): TGCAGTGCTGACAGGGGCGATGAGCAGTTCTTC.

This rearrangement joins TRBV5-6 to TRBJ2-7; no clear D gene. This CDR3 has 14 residues. Trimming stripped 0 bases from V and 5 bases from J, with 12 bases between. Germline V CDR1 and CDR2: SGHDT, YYEEEE. The CDR3, as DNA: TGTGCCAGCAGCTTGGGTCGGAGTAAACACGAGCAGTACTTC. It is translated as CASSLGRSKHEQYF.

The chain uses TRBV6-5 and TRBJ1-3, with a tentative D call TRBD1 (6 bases). The CDR3 is 15 amino acids. The germline V gene has CDR1 MNHEY and CDR2 SVGAGI. Trimming took off 6 bases at V and 2 bases at J, with 14 bases between the two ends. CDR3 sequence reads: CASRTGRGTGNTIYF. The CDR3 DNA reads as TGTGCCAGCAGGACGGGCAGGGGAACTGGAAACACCATATATTTT.

The chain couples TRBV6-6 to TRBJ1-1; D possibly corresponds to TRBD1 (5 bases). Trimming removed 2 bases from V and 5 bases from J, with 12 bases in between. The CDR3 runs to 14 residues. Per germline, CDR1 MNHNY and CDR2 SVGAGI (reference sequence). This CDR3 reads CASSYPQGWTEAFF. In DNA, the CDR3 is TGTGCCAGCAGTTACCCCCAGGGTTGGACTGAAGCTTTCTTT.

V usage is TRBV14 and J usage is TRBJ1-1; 7 nucleotides agree with TRBD1. The CDR3 covers 11 residues. V trimming: 6 bases; J trimming: 11 bases; junction bases outside the gene matches: 6. Germline CDR1 is SGHDN and CDR2 is FVKESK. Here the CDR3 reads CASSQQGNAFF. CDR3 nucleotide sequence: TGTGCCAGCAGTCAACAGGGGAACGCTTTCTTT.